This TCR beta chain was observed in a study of cytomegalovirus exposure and HLA in healthy donors. With respect to this clone: Its matching antigen is unknown.

Study-wide results and limits: TCR beta V segments were, for the most part, productive about 87% or about 30% of the time in an earlier analysis. Later, TCR association rates were found to vary by HLA locus, highest for DRB1 and lowest for HLA-C.

In the PCR, 60 Vbeta and 13 Jbeta primers were used. Produced via immunoSEQ multiplex PCR; TCRdb's table is partial and in-frame only. The repertoire holds fewer than 150,000 clones, with more than 80% as singletons. The sample taken for sequencing was PBMCs. This clonotype was sampled from a woman aged 25 to 39 in good health and CMV-seropositive.

The CDR3 region is CASSQDRNQPQHF. The CDR3 coding sequence is TGCGCCAGCAGCCAAGATCGGAATCAGCCCCAGCATTTT. The chain uses TRBV4-1 and TRBJ1-5; D is unresolved. The germline CDR1 and CDR2 sequences are MGHRA and YSYEKL. V was cut by 0 bases and J by 4 bases, with 4 bases left in between. CDR3 size: 13 residues.